A selection of T cell receptor beta chains follows, all from one sample in a study of OX40 agonist ivuxolimab in advanced cancers. The repertoire was sequenced with immunoSEQ multiplex PCR; TCRdb's copy has only in-frame clones and lacks some. The sample yields over 15,000 clones, around 70% seen once. This specimen consisted of CD4+ or CD8+ T cells sorted from blood, obtained in a trial of the OX40 agonist ivuxolimab. The origin of the receptors is an adult with an advanced solid tumor such as melanoma, head and neck, liver or kidney cancer. CDR3s include the opening cysteine and the closing phenylalanine or tryptophan. Fields, in order: V gene, clone size, J gene, D gene, CDR3 protein, CDR3 DNA. D genes are given only for firm matches. Clone size, where shown, is once, few, many, or a class for clones that have expanded.

V: TRBV28; size: NA; J: TRBJ1-2; D: NA; CDR3: CASSQWSGHGYTF; DNA: TGTGCCAGCAGCCAGTGGTCGGGTCATGGCTACACCTTC
V: TRBV19; size: NA; J: TRBJ2-7; D: TRBD2; CDR3: CASSMVDAGRGNEQYF; DNA: TGTGCCAGTAGTATGGTCGATGCAGGGAGGGGAAACGAGCAGTACTTC
V: TRBV13; size: NA; J: TRBJ2-7; D: TRBD1; CDR3: CASSSDRASYEQYF; DNA: TGTGCCAGCAGCTCGGACAGGGCCTCCTACGAGCAGTACTTC
V: TRBV9; size: NA; J: TRBJ2-7; D: NA; CDR3: CASSVARTAIFYEQYF; DNA: TGTGCCAGCAGCGTAGCTCGGACGGCCATCTTTTACGAGCAGTACTTC
V: TRBV6-6; size: NA; J: TRBJ2-3; D: NA; CDR3: CASSLLGNTDTQYF; DNA: TGTGCCAGCAGCTTACTAGGGAACACAGATACGCAGTATTTT
V: TRBV28; size: NA; J: TRBJ2-1; D: TRBD2; CDR3: CASSFLSPLAEAYNEQFF; DNA: TGTGCCAGCAGTTTTCTCTCCCCACTAGCGGAAGCCTACAATGAGCAGTTCTTC
V: TRBV5-6; size: NA; J: TRBJ2-3; D: NA; CDR3: CASSPIRDKQDTQYF; DNA: TGTGCCAGCAGCCCGATCCGGGACAAACAAGATACGCAGTATTTT
V: TRBV27; size: NA; J: TRBJ2-4; D: TRBD1; CDR3: CASSPTKQGKGNIQYF; DNA: TGTGCCAGCAGCCCGACCAAACAGGGGAAGGGTAACATTCAGTACTTC
V: TRBV30; size: NA; J: TRBJ1-2; D: TRBD1; CDR3: CAWSAGQAVGYTF; DNA: TGTGCCTGGAGTGCAGGACAGGCCGTGGGCTACACCTTC
V: TRBV27; size: NA; J: TRBJ2-7; D: TRBD1; CDR3: CASSPGQYSYEQYF; DNA: TGTGCCAGCAGTCCGGGACAGTATTCCTACGAGCAGTACTTC
V: TRBV7-3; size: few; J: TRBJ2-7; D: NA; CDR3: CASSNSIDSYEQYF; DNA: TGTGCCAGCAGTAATAGTATAGATTCCTACGAGCAGTACTTC
V: TRBV7-8; size: NA; J: TRBJ2-1; D: NA; CDR3: CASIPPAWNEQFF; DNA: TGTGCCAGCATCCCCCCCGCCTGGAATGAGCAGTTCTTC
V: TRBV5-4; size: medium-sized; J: TRBJ2-7; D: NA; CDR3: CASSLKPEGEQYF; DNA: TGTGCCAGCAGCTTAAAGCCCGAGGGGGAGCAGTACTTC
V: TRBV5-4; size: NA; J: TRBJ2-7; D: NA; CDR3: CASSWGDKYEQYF; DNA: TGTGCCAGCAGCTGGGGGGACAAGTACGAGCAGTACTTC
V: TRBV19; size: NA; J: TRBJ2-1; D: NA; CDR3: CASSPFLGMDEQFF; DNA: TGTGCCAGTAGCCCGTTTTTGGGGATGGATGAGCAGTTCTTC
V: TRBV6-5; size: NA; J: TRBJ2-5; D: TRBD1; CDR3: CASSSYTGDQETQYF; DNA: TGTGCCAGCAGTTCATACACAGGGGACCAAGAGACCCAGTACTTC